A selection of T cell receptor beta chains follows, all from one sample in a study of neurological immune-mediated disorders. TCRdb called the 5' RACE reads again in MiXCR, with one record for every CDR3 protein. This sample carries 100,000 to 150,000 distinct CDR3 sequences, about 3.2% of them seen once, and the ten largest clones take 1% to 1.5%. The sequenced sample was PBMCs. The source of these receptors is a woman aged 25 to 39 with multiple sclerosis. CDR3s include the opening cysteine and the closing phenylalanine or tryptophan. The D gene is left open where the match is weak. The listing skips clone size in some rows; elsewhere it reads once, few, many or a size class.

.	TRBV12-3/TRBV12-4	TRBJ2-5	many	CASSPDPQGTETQYF	TGTGCCAGCAGTCCGGACCCACAGGGAACGGAGACCCAGTACTTC
.	TRBV5-1	TRBJ2-1	many	CASSLDGKSWNEQFF	TGCGCCAGCAGCTTGGACGGTAAGAGTTGGAATGAGCAGTTCTTC
TRBD2	TRBV7-2	TRBJ2-3	few	CASSLGASGDGTQYF	TGTGCCAGCAGCTTAGGGGCTAGCGGAGACGGTACGCAGTATTTT
.	TRBV7-9	TRBJ2-7	many	CASSPGSGAEQYF	TGTGCCAGCAGCCCTGGATCGGGGGCCGAGCAGTACTTC
TRBD1	TRBV6-5	TRBJ1-1	few	CASRPTGAKNTEAFF	TGTGCCAGCAGACCGACAGGGGCAAAGAACACTGAAGCTTTCTTT
.	TRBV12-3/TRBV12-4	TRBJ2-3	many	CASSYWLSTDTQYF	TGTGCCAGCAGTTACTGGCTTAGCACAGATACGCAGTATTTT
.	TRBV20-1	TRBJ2-7	many	CSARKWTEEEQYF	TGCAGTGCTAGAAAATGGACTGAGGAGGAGCAGTACTTC
TRBD2	TRBV6-5	TRBJ2-1	many	CASGRTSGARPNEQFF	TGTGCCAGCGGCCGGACTAGCGGGGCGAGACCAAATGAGCAGTTCTTC
.	TRBV6-2/TRBV6-3	TRBJ2-7	many	CASSSALISYEQYF	TGTGCCAGCAGCTCAGCGCTTATCTCCTACGAGCAGTACTTC
TRBD2	TRBV4-3	TRBJ2-7	many	CASSQDTGGVYEQYF	TGCGCCAGCAGCCAAGATACGGGGGGGGTCTACGAGCAGTACTTC
TRBD1	TRBV14	TRBJ2-7	many	CASSQEARGFNEQYF	TGTGCCAGCAGCCAAGAGGCCAGGGGGTTTAACGAGCAGTACTTC
.	TRBV5-6	TRBJ1-1	many	CASSSPQLFGRMAFF	TGTGCCAGCAGCTCCCCCCAGTTGTTTGGGCGCATGGCTTTCTTT
.	TRBV5-6	TRBJ1-5	many	CASSLSRSGQPQHF	TGTGCCAGCAGCTTGTCTAGGTCAGGGCAGCCCCAGCATTTT
.	TRBV9	TRBJ2-1	many	CASSVQGRSYNEQFF	TGTGCCAGCAGCGTGCAGGGTAGGTCCTACAATGAGCAGTTCTTC
.	TRBV6-2/TRBV6-3	TRBJ1-1	many	CASSYSRVNTEAFF	TGTGCCAGCAGTTACTCCCGGGTCAACACTGAAGCTTTCTTT
.	TRBV28	TRBJ2-5	many	CASSLAGHIQETQYF	TGTGCCAGCAGTTTAGCAGGTCACATCCAAGAGACCCAGTACTTC
.	TRBV7-9	TRBJ1-1	many	CASSLVIGLNTEAFF	TGTGCCAGCAGCTTAGTTATAGGCTTGAACACTGAAGCTTTCTTT
.	TRBV7-9	TRBJ1-1	.	CASSLGFGQNTEAFF	TGTGCCAGCAGCTTAGGTTTCGGCCAGAACACTGAAGCTTTCTTT
TRBD2	TRBV20-1	TRBJ2-7	many	CSARAASGTYEQYF	TGCAGTGCTAGAGCCGCTAGCGGGACCTACGAGCAGTACTTC
.	TRBV20-1	TRBJ2-3	many	CSARLRTSTDTQYF	TGCAGTGCTAGGCTCAGAACCAGCACAGATACGCAGTATTTT
.	TRBV20-1	TRBJ1-5	many	CSAWDGVNQPQHF	TGCAGTGCTTGGGACGGGGTCAATCAGCCCCAGCATTTT
.	TRBV15	TRBJ1-5	many	CATSRDGRNQPQHF	TGTGCCACCAGCAGAGATGGGAGGAATCAGCCCCAGCATTTT
TRBD1	TRBV7-6	TRBJ2-7	many	CASSSWDSSYEQYF	TGTGCCAGCAGCTCATGGGACAGTTCCTACGAGCAGTACTTC
TRBD2	TRBV24-1	TRBJ2-3	many	CATSDPRTSSDTQYF	TGTGCCACCAGTGATCCCCGGACTAGCTCAGATACGCAGTATTTT
.	TRBV5-6	TRBJ2-7	many	CASSFAGSSYEQYF	TGTGCCAGCAGCTTCGCCGGGAGCTCCTACGAGCAGTACTTC
TRBD2	TRBV9	TRBJ2-1	many	CASSVEGGGVNNEQFF	TGTGCCAGCAGCGTAGAAGGCGGGGGGGTCAACAATGAGCAGTTCTTC
TRBD1	TRBV3-1	TRBJ1-1	many	CASRGTGDTEAFF	TGTGCCAGCAGGGGGACAGGGGATACTGAAGCTTTCTTT
.	TRBV27	TRBJ1-1	many	CASSLLAKPWEAFF	TGTGCCAGCAGCCTACTAGCCAAACCCTGGGAAGCTTTCTTT
.	TRBV5-6	TRBJ1-2	many	CASSPPPAGRNGYTF	TGTGCCAGCAGCCCCCCTCCCGCAGGGAGGAATGGCTACACCTTC
TRBD2	TRBV14	TRBJ2-1	many	CASSQVFLAGGNEQFF	TGTGCCAGCAGCCAAGTTTTTCTAGCGGGAGGCAATGAGCAGTTCTTC
.	TRBV29-1	TRBJ2-3	.	CSVDFLVGADTQYF	TGCAGCGTTGATTTCCTAGTGGGCGCAGATACGCAGTATTTT
TRBD1	TRBV7-9	TRBJ2-7	many	CASSSTQPRQGKNYEQYF	TGTGCCAGCAGCTCCACCCAGCCCCGACAGGGCAAAAACTACGAGCAGTACTTC
.	TRBV7-2	TRBJ2-3	many	CASSLVSRSSTDTQYF	TGTGCCAGCAGCTTAGTTTCCAGGTCTAGCACAGATACGCAGTATTTT
.	TRBV12-3/TRBV12-4	TRBJ2-3	many	CAVEREGGAYGQYF	TGTGCCGTAGAGAGAGAGGGGGGGGCCTACGGGCAGTATTTT
TRBD1	TRBV12-3/TRBV12-4	TRBJ1-2	many	CASSPGQVYGYTF	TGTGCCAGCAGTCCCGGACAGGTCTATGGCTACACCTTC
.	TRBV7-6	TRBJ2-1	many	CASSLGENYHNEQFF	TGTGCCAGCAGCTTAGGGGAGAATTACCACAATGAGCAGTTCTTC
TRBD1	TRBV6-5	TRBJ1-5	few	CASSRGQLNQPQHF	TGTGCCAGCAGCCGGGGACAGCTAAATCAGCCCCAGCATTTT
.	TRBV4-3	TRBJ2-7	many	CASSPQRGDYYEQYF	TGCGCCAGCAGCCCCCAGAGGGGGGATTACTACGAGCAGTACTTC
.	TRBV12-3/TRBV12-4	TRBJ2-7	many	CASGGSVAYEQYF	TGTGCCAGCGGGGGGTCAGTTGCCTACGAGCAGTACTTC
TRBD1	TRBV4-3	TRBJ1-4	.	CASSRYRGQGEKLFF	TGCGCCAGCAGCCGATACAGGGGGCAGGGTGAAAAACTGTTTTTT
.	TRBV12-3/TRBV12-4	TRBJ2-3	many	CASSLVPQGSDTQYF	TGTGCCAGCAGTTTAGTCCCCCAGGGGTCAGATACGCAGTATTTT
.	TRBV7-2	TRBJ1-2	many	CASSLEGGANYGYTF	TGTGCCAGCAGCTTAGAAGGGGGAGCTAACTATGGCTACACCTTC
.	TRBV20-1	TRBJ1-2	many	CSAPADSYNYGYTF	TGCAGTGCTCCAGCCGACTCCTACAACTATGGCTACACCTTC
TRBD2	TRBV10-3	TRBJ2-1	many	CATLTTSGVSHNEQFF	TGTGCCACCCTGACGACTAGCGGAGTCTCCCACAATGAGCAGTTCTTC
TRBD2	TRBV2	TRBJ2-1	many	CASLPRGSGRGSYNEQFF	TGTGCCAGCCTTCCCCGGGGTAGCGGGAGAGGATCCTACAATGAGCAGTTCTTC
TRBD2	TRBV5-1	TRBJ2-7	.	CASSSPGQGTSGDHYEQYF	TGCGCCAGCAGCTCCCCGGGACAGGGGACTAGCGGGGATCACTACGAGCAGTACTTC
TRBD1	TRBV5-5	TRBJ2-2	.	CASSGGQGSNTGELFF	TGTGCCAGCAGCGGGGGACAGGGATCGAACACCGGGGAGCTGTTTTTT
.	TRBV7-2	TRBJ2-3	.	CASSLGGSRTDTQYF	TGTGCCAGCAGCTTAGGGGGTTCCCGCACAGATACGCAGTATTTT